A selection of T cell receptor beta chains follows, all from one sample in a study of T cell repertoires in cytomegalovirus infection. TCRdb re-called the reads through MiXCR, storing one row per CDR3 protein. The sample has 630,000 or so distinct CDR3 sequences, roughly 24% seen once; the top ten hold approximately 8%. The sequencing input was CD8+ T cells from PBMCs. Every receptor here comes from a human donor in good health (CMV status not recorded). Some clones in this sample may be carry-over from other donors' samples. Both conserved end residues are part of each CDR3. Each record gives: D gene, V gene, clone size, J gene, CDR3 DNA, CDR3 protein. The D gene is left open where the match is weak. Where a row states a size, it is once, few, many or the class of an expanded clone; other rows omit it.

D gene: TRBD1
V gene: TRBV20-1
clone size: few
J gene: TRBJ1-1
CDR3 DNA: TGCAGTGCTAGGACAGGGGGCGCGGCCGCTGAAGCTTTCTTT
CDR3 protein: CSARTGGAAAEAFF

D gene: TRBD1
V gene: TRBV7-6
clone size: many
J gene: TRBJ1-1
CDR3 DNA: TGTGCCAGCAGCTTGGGACAGGGGGTGAGGACTGAAGCTTTCTTT
CDR3 protein: CASSLGQGVRTEAFF

D gene: -
V gene: TRBV7-9
clone size: many
J gene: TRBJ2-3
CDR3 DNA: TGTGCCAGCAGCCAAACAGGAGGGAAAGCTACAGATACGCAGTATTTT
CDR3 protein: CASSQTGGKATDTQYF

D gene: TRBD1
V gene: TRBV27
clone size: few
J gene: TRBJ1-2
CDR3 DNA: TGTGCCAGCAGTTCCGACAGGGTGATGGGCTACACCTTC
CDR3 protein: CASSSDRVMGYTF

D gene: TRBD2
V gene: TRBV7-6
clone size: -
J gene: TRBJ2-1
CDR3 DNA: TGTGCCAGCCTTCGCGGGGGCTCCTACAATGAGCAGTTCTTC
CDR3 protein: CASLRGGSYNEQFF

D gene: TRBD1
V gene: TRBV24-1
clone size: -
J gene: TRBJ1-2
CDR3 DNA: TGTGCCACCAGTGAAGGACAGGGGGCATACTATGGCTACACCTTC
CDR3 protein: CATSEGQGAYYGYTF

D gene: TRBD2
V gene: TRBV10-2
clone size: -
J gene: TRBJ2-1
CDR3 DNA: TGCGCCAGCAGTGACGGACTAGTTATGAATGAGCAGTTCTTC
CDR3 protein: CASSDGLVMNEQFF

D gene: -
V gene: TRBV6-2/TRBV6-3
clone size: -
J gene: TRBJ1-1
CDR3 DNA: TGTGCCGTGGGAAGGAACACTGAAGCTTTCTTT
CDR3 protein: CAVGRNTEAFF

D gene: -
V gene: TRBV25-1
clone size: -
J gene: TRBJ2-3
CDR3 DNA: TGTGCCAGCAGTGAATTATGGACTTCGAATCCGGGGGATACGCAGTATTTT
CDR3 protein: CASSELWTSNPGDTQYF

D gene: -
V gene: TRBV4-3
clone size: -
J gene: TRBJ1-1
CDR3 DNA: TGCGCCAGCAGCCAAGTGGGGAGGGGCAACACTGAAGCTTTCTTT
CDR3 protein: CASSQVGRGNTEAFF

D gene: -
V gene: TRBV28
clone size: -
J gene: TRBJ1-1
CDR3 DNA: TGTGCGTCGGCTCTAGGCAACACTGAAGCTTTCTTT
CDR3 protein: CASALGNTEAFF

D gene: -
V gene: TRBV19
clone size: -
J gene: TRBJ2-1
CDR3 DNA: TGTGCCAGTAGTATACAACCCAACAATGAGCAGTTCTTC
CDR3 protein: CASSIQPNNEQFF

D gene: TRBD1
V gene: TRBV7-2
clone size: many
J gene: TRBJ2-7
CDR3 DNA: TGTGCCAGCAGCTCGTTAAGGGACAGGCTCTACGAGCAGTACTTC
CDR3 protein: CASSSLRDRLYEQYF

D gene: -
V gene: TRBV7-6
clone size: many
J gene: TRBJ2-7
CDR3 DNA: TGTGCCAGCAGCTCGGCCCAGGGCTACGAGCAGTACTTC
CDR3 protein: CASSSAQGYEQYF

D gene: -
V gene: TRBV6-5
clone size: -
J gene: TRBJ2-1
CDR3 DNA: TGTGCCAGCAGTTACTCTGGCGCGAACGATGAGCAGTTCTTC
CDR3 protein: CASSYSGANDEQFF

D gene: TRBD2
V gene: TRBV20-1
clone size: few
J gene: TRBJ2-1
CDR3 DNA: TGCAGTGCTAGAGATCGGACTAGCGGGGGCTATGAGCAGTTCTTC
CDR3 protein: CSARDRTSGGYEQFF

D gene: TRBD1
V gene: TRBV6-6
clone size: -
J gene: TRBJ2-7
CDR3 DNA: TGTGCCAGCAGACAGGGGGCCCTCTCTCGTAACGAGCAGTACTTC
CDR3 protein: CASRQGALSRNEQYF

D gene: -
V gene: TRBV7-9
clone size: few
J gene: TRBJ1-1
CDR3 DNA: TGTGCCAGCAGCTTTTCATCCACTGAAGCTTTCTTT
CDR3 protein: CASSFSSTEAFF

D gene: -
V gene: TRBV20-1
clone size: few
J gene: TRBJ1-2
CDR3 DNA: TGCAGTGCTAGTAGCGAGCAGGCACCTTATGGCTACACCTTC
CDR3 protein: CSASSEQAPYGYTF

D gene: -
V gene: TRBV6-6
clone size: -
J gene: TRBJ1-2
CDR3 DNA: TGTGCCAGCACCTACATGGGGGCTGAAGGCTACACCTTC
CDR3 protein: CASTYMGAEGYTF

D gene: TRBD1
V gene: TRBV12-3/TRBV12-4
clone size: -
J gene: TRBJ2-7
CDR3 DNA: TGTGCCAGCAGTGCCACCGGACAGGGGGGCGAGCAGTACTTC
CDR3 protein: CASSATGQGGEQYF

D gene: -
V gene: TRBV7-8
clone size: many
J gene: TRBJ1-3
CDR3 DNA: TGTGCCAGCAGCTTAGAAGGAAACACCATATATTTT
CDR3 protein: CASSLEGNTIYF